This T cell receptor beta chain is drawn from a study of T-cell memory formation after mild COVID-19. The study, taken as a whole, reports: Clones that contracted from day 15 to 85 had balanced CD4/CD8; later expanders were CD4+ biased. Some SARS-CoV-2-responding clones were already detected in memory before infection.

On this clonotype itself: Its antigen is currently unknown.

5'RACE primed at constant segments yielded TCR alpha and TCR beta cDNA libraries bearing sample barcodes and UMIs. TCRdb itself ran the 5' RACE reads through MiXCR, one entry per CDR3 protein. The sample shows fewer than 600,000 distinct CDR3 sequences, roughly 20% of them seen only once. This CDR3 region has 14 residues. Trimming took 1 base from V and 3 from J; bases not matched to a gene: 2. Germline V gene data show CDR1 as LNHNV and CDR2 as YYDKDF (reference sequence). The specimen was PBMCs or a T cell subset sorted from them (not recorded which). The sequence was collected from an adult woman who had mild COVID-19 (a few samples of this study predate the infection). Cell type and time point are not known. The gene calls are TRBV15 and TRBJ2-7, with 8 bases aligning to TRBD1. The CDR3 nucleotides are TGTGCCACCAGCAGAGGACAGGGGTTCTACGAGCAGTACTTC. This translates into CATSRGQGFYEQYF. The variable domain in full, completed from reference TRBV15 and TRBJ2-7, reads DAMVIQNPRYQVTQFGKPVTLSCSQTLNHNVMYWYQQKSSQAPKLLFHYYDKDFNNEADTPDNFQSRRPNTSFCFLDIRSPGLGDTAMYLCATSRGQGFYEQYFGPGTRLTVT.